These T cell receptor beta chains were read from a single sample in a study of identical twins' blood T cells. TCRdb ran MiXCR on the 5' RACE reads and lists one entry per CDR3 protein. The data show 350,000 to 450,000 distinct CDR3 sequences, under 30% seen once. Sequencing was done on a sample of PBMCs. Every receptor here comes from a woman aged 18 to 49 in good health. Both conserved end residues are part of each CDR3. D genes are given only for firm matches. Size is stated for part of the rows, as once, few or many counts, or as a class when the clone is expanded.

TGTGCTAGTGGTTTAGGGGTTGCCTCCTATGGCTACACCTTC	CASGLGVASYGYTF	TRBV12-5	TRBJ1-2	.	few
TGCGCCAGCAGCTCGTCGGGCCTCAGAGGCAGTGAGCAGTTCTTC	CASSSSGLRGSEQFF	TRBV5-1	TRBJ2-1	.	.
TGTGCCAGCAGCTTATCCCCCGCTAGCGGGGACTACAATGAGCAGTTCTTC	CASSLSPASGDYNEQFF	TRBV11-1	TRBJ2-1	TRBD2	few
TGCAGCGTCCGCCAGGGGACTTCCACAGATACGCAGTATTTT	CSVRQGTSTDTQYF	TRBV29-1	TRBJ2-3	.	.
TGCAGCGTCACTCAGGGTCCCCCGTTCGAACTGTTTTTT	CSVTQGPPFELFF	TRBV29-1	TRBJ1-4	.	many
TGTGCCAGCAGCTCGAACAGGGCTACCGGGGAGCTGTTTTTT	CASSSNRATGELFF	TRBV14	TRBJ2-2	.	few
TGTGCCATCAGTGCCCGGGCCCACACCGGGGAGCCGTTTTTT	CAISARAHTGEPFF	TRBV10-3	TRBJ2-2	.	.
TGTGCCAGCAGCCCAGAAGTGACTAACTATGGCTACACCTTC	CASSPEVTNYGYTF	TRBV7-9	TRBJ1-2	.	.
TGTGCCAGCAGCCCCACGCAGGGCTCTGGAAACACCATATATTTT	CASSPTQGSGNTIYF	TRBV6-5	TRBJ1-3	.	.
TGTGCCAGCACCGAAGGACCGAGAAATTCACCCCTCCACTTT	CASTEGPRNSPLHF	TRBV2	TRBJ1-6	.	.
TGCAGTGCCAGACGAGGGGATACGCAGTATTTT	CSARRGDTQYF	TRBV20-1	TRBJ2-3	.	.
TGTGCCAGTAGGGACAGGGGGCGGAATGAGCAGTTCTTC	CASRDRGRNEQFF	TRBV19	TRBJ2-1	TRBD1	few
TGTGCCAGCACCCCTGGACTAGCGAGGGCAGATACGCAGTATTTT	CASTPGLARADTQYF	TRBV12-3/TRBV12-4	TRBJ2-3	TRBD2	.
TGTGCCAGCAGCAAAGACCCCAGGACTAGCGGGGATGCAGATACGCAGTATTTT	CASSKDPRTSGDADTQYF	TRBV21-1	TRBJ2-3	.	.
TGTGCCAGCACCTGGAGAGATACCGGGGAGCTGTTTTTT	CASTWRDTGELFF	TRBV12-3/TRBV12-4	TRBJ2-2	.	.
TGTGCCAGCTCCACACAGCGGGGCAGGGGGCCAGATACGCAGTATTTT	CASSTQRGRGPDTQYF	TRBV18	TRBJ2-3	.	many
TGCGGTGCTAACCAGCAAAGCGAGCAGTACTTC	CGANQQSEQYF	TRBV20-1	TRBJ2-7	.	.
TGCAGCGTTGAAGGCCGCGGGAGCCCTACGGATACGCAGTATTTT	CSVEGRGSPTDTQYF	TRBV29-1	TRBJ2-3	TRBD2	few
TGTGCCAGTAGTATTAGGGCCATCTACGCCGCTGGAAACACCATATATTTT	CASSIRAIYAAGNTIYF	TRBV19	TRBJ1-3	.	few
TGCAGTGCTAGCGACAGGGACCAAGAGACCCAGTACTTC	CSASDRDQETQYF	TRBV20-1	TRBJ2-5	TRBD1	.
TGTGCCAGTATGAGGGGAAATCAGCCCCAGCATTTT	CASMRGNQPQHF	TRBV19	TRBJ1-5	.	many
TGTGCCAGCAGGGGGGACGGGTTGGACGAGCAGTACTTC	CASRGDGLDEQYF	TRBV12-3/TRBV12-4	TRBJ2-7	.	.
TGTGCCTGGGGGGCCGTCTCTGGTGCTTTCTTT	CAWGAVSGAFF	TRBV30	TRBJ1-1	.	.
TGTGCCAGCAGCGCACACGCGGATCAGTACTTC	CASSAHADQYF	TRBV11-2	TRBJ2-7	.	.
TGCAGTGCTAGAGATCTACAGTCGGCGGAGACCCAGTACTTC	CSARDLQSAETQYF	TRBV20-1	TRBJ2-5	.	.
TGCAGTGCTAAGAGGGGACGAGCCGGGAACACTGAAGCTTTCTTT	CSAKRGRAGNTEAFF	TRBV20-1	TRBJ1-1	.	.
TGTGCCAGCAGCCTGGGGGCGAAGGGCACTGAAGCTTTCTTT	CASSLGAKGTEAFF	TRBV3-1	TRBJ1-1	.	few
TGTGCCAGCAGTTACTCGCGCCTAGCGGGGGGGCCCGGGGAGCTGTTTTTT	CASSYSRLAGGPGELFF	TRBV6-2/TRBV6-3	TRBJ2-2	TRBD2	few
TGTGCCAGTAAAGTTGGGTCCTACAATGAGCAGTTCTTC	CASKVGSYNEQFF	TRBV19	TRBJ2-1	.	.
TGCGCCAGCAGCTTGGTGGGGACAGGGGAAACTGAAGCTTTCTTT	CASSLVGTGETEAFF	TRBV5-1	TRBJ1-1	TRBD1	.
TGTGCCAGCAGCGTGGGACAGGGTGGGACAGATACGCAGTATTTT	CASSVGQGGTDTQYF	TRBV2	TRBJ2-3	TRBD1	many
TGTGCCAGCTCAACCACTACCCTACAGGGGGAAAATACCCTGAACACTGAAGCTTTCTTT	CASSTTTLQGENTLNTEAFF	TRBV18	TRBJ1-1	TRBD1	.
TGTGCCAGCAGCTTTAGTAGGGGAGAGGATGGCTACACCTTC	CASSFSRGEDGYTF	TRBV7-2	TRBJ1-2	.	.
TGTGCTAGTGGTTCGGGACTCCAAGAGACCCAGTACTTC	CASGSGLQETQYF	TRBV12-5	TRBJ2-5	.	.
TGCAGCGTTGTTGTCGACGGACTAGTGGAAGGCTACACCTTC	CSVVVDGLVEGYTF	TRBV29-1	TRBJ1-2	.	.
TGTGCCAGCAGCCAAGTCAGGGGTTCGGGGGAGCTGTTTTTT	CASSQVRGSGELFF	TRBV3-1	TRBJ2-2	.	.
TGTGCCAGCTCACCCCGCGCCGGGACAGCACCCAATCAGCCCCAGCATTTT	CASSPRAGTAPNQPQHF	TRBV18	TRBJ1-5	TRBD1	.
TGTGCCAGCAGCCACCGGGAAGGACGGGGCACCGGGGAGCTGTTTTTT	CASSHREGRGTGELFF	TRBV7-9	TRBJ2-2	.	.
TGTGCCAGCAGCCTGACAGGGGGAAGCAATCAGCCCCAGCATTTT	CASSLTGGSNQPQHF	TRBV7-9	TRBJ1-5	TRBD1	.
TGTGCCAGCAGCTTAACGTTCCGGACTAGCGGGAATGAGCAGTTCTTC	CASSLTFRTSGNEQFF	TRBV11-2	TRBJ2-1	TRBD2	.
TGTGCCAGCAGTCCCGGGACACCCTACGAGCAGTACTTC	CASSPGTPYEQYF	TRBV6-5	TRBJ2-7	.	few
TGTGCCAGCAGCGTAGCAGCGTACAAAGAGACCCAGTACTTC	CASSVAAYKETQYF	TRBV9	TRBJ2-5	.	few
TGTGCCAGCAGTTCGCTCGCGACACCAGATACGCAGTATTTT	CASSSLATPDTQYF	TRBV6-5	TRBJ2-3	.	many
TGTGCCAGCAGCCAAAAGCTTCAAGAGACCCAGTACTTC	CASSQKLQETQYF	TRBV3-1	TRBJ2-5	.	.
TGTGCCAGCAGCCCAAGGGACAGGGCTGACTATGGCTACACCTTC	CASSPRDRADYGYTF	TRBV3-1	TRBJ1-2	TRBD1	few
TGTGCCAGCAGCTTCCCCAGGACTGGCTACACCTTC	CASSFPRTGYTF	TRBV5-8	TRBJ1-2	.	.
TGCAGCGCCGTTTCCGACGCCAATGAGCAGTTCTTC	CSAVSDANEQFF	TRBV29-1	TRBJ2-1	.	.
TGTGCCAGCAGACTTCAAAGGGCGGATCAGCCCCAGCATTTT	CASRLQRADQPQHF	TRBV12-3/TRBV12-4	TRBJ1-5	.	many
TGCAGTGCTTCCACAGGGGGCGCTGGGTATGGCTACACCTTC	CSASTGGAGYGYTF	TRBV20-1	TRBJ1-2	TRBD1	.